The 14 T cell receptor beta chains below all came from one sample that was sequenced in a study of blood T cell repertoires in COVID-19. Produced via immunoSEQ multiplex PCR; TCRdb's table is partial and in-frame only. The sample has over 200,000 clones; 86% are singletons. Sequenced input: peripheral blood. The receptor source for this set is a man aged 25-45 years who had recovered from COVID-19.

The gene calls are TRBV7-8 and TRBJ2-6; weak D call: TRBD1 (6 bases). The germline V and J ends were trimmed by 2 bases and 7 bases, with 21 bases remaining between them. This CDR3 has 18 amino acids. Germline V gives CDR1 SGHVS, CDR2 FQNEAQ. CDR3 residues: CASSLNSASRDNANVLTF. CDR3 nucleotides: TGTGCCAGCAGCTTAAATAGCGCCTCTCGGGACAACGCCAACGTCCTGACTTTC.

This clone was found once. The chain employs TRBV7-9 and TRBJ2-5, with 9 nucleotides matching TRBD2. With 5 bases clipped from V and 5 bases from J, the junction kept 9 bases outside the gene matches. Germline CDR1 reads SEHNR; CDR2 reads FQNEAQ (reference sequence). CDR3 size: 15 residues. The CDR3, as DNA: TGTGCCAGCAGCCCTACTAGCGGGCGGCCCGAGACCCAGTACTTC. Amino acids: CASSPTSGRPETQYF.

The chain combines TRBV3-1 (or the pseudogene TRBV3-2) with TRBJ1-2; D is possibly TRBD1 (5 bases). Germline lookup yields CDR1 LGHDT and CDR2 YNNKEL (reference sequence). V lost 3 bases and J 8 bases, leaving 13 bases between the germline ends. CDR3 size: 13 residues. CDR3 DNA: TGTGCCAGCAGCCACGCGGGACCCCTCGGCTACACCTTC. It codes for CASSHAGPLGYTF.

The chain has TRBV6-2 or TRBV6-3 and TRBJ2-7; TRBD2 is a possible D gene (5 bases). Germline V CDR1 and CDR2: MNHEY, SVGEGT. Trimming took off 2 bases at V and 6 bases at J, with 29 bases between the two ends. This CDR3 region has 19 residues. The CDR3 loop reads CASSYRGGREGRRALEQYF. In nucleotides, the CDR3 is TGTGCCAGCAGTTACCGTGGCGGAAGAGAGGGTCGGCGGGCTCTCGAGCAGTACTTC.

The genes are TRBV18 and TRBJ2-1; tentatively, D is TRBD2 (6 bases). The CDR3 has 16 amino acids. Germline V gene data show CDR1 as KGHSH and CDR2 as LQKENI. V was pared by 4 bases and J by 0 bases, with 13 bases between. CDR3 in amino acids: CASSQERASSYNEQFF. As DNA, the CDR3 is TGTGCCAGCTCACAGGAGCGGGCGAGCTCCTACAATGAGCAGTTCTTC.

This sequence joins TRBV5-6 and TRBJ2-1, with TRBD1 as a possible D gene (6 bases). In germline, CDR1 is SGHDT, CDR2 YYEEEE. Trimming took 4 bases from V and 4 from J, leaving 18 bases between them. This CDR3 spans 16 amino acids. The CDR3 loop is CASSIGWPDRYNEQFF. As DNA, the CDR3 is TGTGCCAGCAGCATAGGATGGCCAGACAGGTACAATGAGCAGTTCTTC.

The rearrangement joins TRBV6-5 to TRBJ1-5, with TRBD1 matching over 7 bases. The germline V gene encodes CDR1 MNHEY and CDR2 SVGAGI. The V segment lost 7 bases and the J segment 1 base; nucleotides outside the gene matches: 1. This CDR3 is built from 13 residues. The CDR3 nucleotides are TGTGCCAGCACGGGACAGAGCAATCAGCCCCAGCATTTT. It specifies CASTGQSNQPQHF.

This sequence joins TRBV5-5 and TRBJ2-7; 11 positions agree with TRBD2. Trimming removed 2 bases from V and 3 bases from J; junction bases left unmatched: 4. Germline CDR1 and CDR2: SGHKS and YYEKEE (reference sequence). This CDR3 is built from 15 residues. The CDR3 nucleotides read TGTGCCAGCAGCTTCCTAGCGGGGGGTGTCTACGAGCAGTACTTC. Its translation: CASSFLAGGVYEQYF.

CDR3 sequence reads: CASSLPGEVYEQYF. The CDR3, as DNA: TGTGCCAGCAGTCTCCCCGGAGAGGTCTACGAGCAGTACTTC. V usage is TRBV28 and J usage is TRBJ2-7; D gene ambiguous. V was trimmed by 5 bases and J by 3 bases, leaving 14 bases between them. In germline, CDR1 is MDHEN, CDR2 SYDVKM. This CDR3 has 14 residues.

V is TRBV7-9 and J is TRBJ2-5; D is ambiguous. The germline CDR1 and CDR2 sequences are SEHNR and FQNEAQ (reference sequence). Trimming removed 6 bases at V and 5 bases at J, with 4 bases between. This CDR3 contains 10 residues. The CDR3, as DNA: TGTGCCAGCAGTCAGGAGACCCAGTACTTC. It encodes CASSQETQYF.

This chain joins TRBV14 and TRBJ2-5; 8 nucleotides line up with TRBD1. The trim removed 3 bases at V and 4 bases at J, leaving 13 bases unmatched. From germline, CDR1 is SGHDN and CDR2 FVKESK. The CDR3 loop spans 17 amino acids. The CDR3 spells CASSHLLQGAVRETQYF. DNA for the CDR3: TGTGCCAGCAGCCACCTCCTTCAGGGGGCTGTGAGAGAGACCCAGTACTTC.

The chain carries TRBV3-1 (or the pseudogene TRBV3-2) and TRBJ2-1; 10 nucleotides agree with TRBD1. Germline V gene lookup returns CDR1 LGHDT and CDR2 YNNKEL (reference sequence). With 4 bases clipped from V and 4 bases from J, the junction kept 10 bases outside the gene matches. This CDR3 comprises 17 residues. The CDR3 reads CASSPDRGPLEYNEQFF. The CDR3 DNA reads as TGTGCCAGCAGCCCCGACAGGGGGCCCTTAGAATACAATGAGCAGTTCTTC.

J is TRBJ2-5 and V is TRBV11-3, with D tentatively TRBD2 (5 bases). The CDR3 length is 13 residues. CDR1 and CDR2 from the germline V gene are SGHNT and YENEEA. Trimming shortened V by 3 bases and J by 4 bases, and 9 bases separated the two germline ends. Here the CDR3 reads CASSFRGRETQYF. CDR3 nucleotides: TGTGCCAGCAGCTTTAGAGGGCGAGAGACCCAGTACTTC.

The chain couples TRBV6-5 to TRBJ2-5, with TRBD2 identical over 8 bases. The CDR3 spans 13 residues. V lost 4 bases and J lost 5; bases outside the gene matches: 3. Germline values: CDR1 MNHEY, CDR2 SVGAGI. The CDR3 DNA reads as TGTGCCAGCAGTTTCAGCGGGAGCGAGACCCAGTACTTC. Amino acid sequence: CASSFSGSETQYF.